Below, 16 T cell receptor beta chains from the same sample are listed, as sequenced in a study of cytomegalovirus exposure and HLA in healthy donors. It was with 60 Vbeta and 13 Jbeta primers that the PCR ran. Here immunoSEQ multiplex PCR was the method, and the copy in TCRdb shows in-frame clones only, minus some. The sample consists of about 120,000 clones, around 80% of them appearing once. Input material: PBMCs. The receptors derive from a woman aged 18-29 years in good health and CMV-seronegative.

The chain recombines TRBV6-5 with TRBJ1-5; the match to TRBD1 covers 8 bases. Germline CDR1 is MNHEY and CDR2 is SVGAGI. Trimming cost V 8 bases and J 7 bases; bases outside gene matches: 10. This CDR3 has 14 amino acids. This CDR3 reads CASYHPQGAQPQHF. CDR3 DNA: TGTGCCAGCTATCATCCTCAGGGGGCACAGCCCCAGCATTTT.

Remarks on this clone: At one end, the junction sequence differs from germline, possibly due to a read error. V is TRBV5-1 and J is TRBJ2-6; 8 bases map to TRBD1. Germline V lookup: CDR1 SGHRS, CDR2 YFSETQ. The CDR3 is 16 residues long. CDR3 in amino acids: CASSRLDRAGANGLTF. The CDR3, as DNA: TGCGCCAGCAGCCGTTTGGACAGGGCCGGGGCCAACGGCCTGACTTTC.

V gene TRBV10-3 combines with J gene TRBJ1-1; TRBD1 might be the D (5 bases). The V gene lost 2 bases and the J gene lost 3 bases, with 16 bases spanning the gap. This CDR3 has 16 residues. In germline, CDR1 is ENHRY, CDR2 SYGVKD. For the CDR3, the DNA is TGTGCCATCAGTGAGCCCCTAGGCAGGGTGGACACTGAAGCTTTCTTT. Translation gives CAISEPLGRVDTEAFF.

The CDR3 bases are TGTGCCAGCGTGTTTCTGGGACAGGGTTCCTACGAGCAGTACTTC. It encodes CASVFLGQGSYEQYF. This sequence joins TRBV6-1 and TRBJ2-7; 9 nucleotides align to TRBD1. The CDR3 loop spans 15 amino acids. Germline loops: CDR1 MNHNS, CDR2 SASEGT. V lost 8 bases to trimming and J lost 1 base; unmatched junction nucleotides: 9.

The CDR3 DNA reads TGTGCCAGCAGCTCCGTGGAGCAGGGCAGCTACACCTTC. As protein: CASSSVEQGSYTF. V gene TRBV9 combines with J gene TRBJ1-2, with TRBD1 as a possible D gene (5 bases). V was clipped by 4 bases and J by 9 bases, with 16 bases between them. Germline CDR1 is SGDLS and CDR2 is YYNGEE. The CDR3 has 13 residues.

The V call is TRBV15, the J call TRBJ2-6, with D possibly matching TRBD1 (5 bases). This CDR3 region has 17 residues. Germline V gives CDR1 LNHNV, CDR2 YYDKDF (reference sequence). V lost 6 bases, J lost 4 bases, and 19 bases lay in between. The CDR3 DNA follows: TGTGCCACCAGAGATCGAAGAAGGGGCTCCGGGGCCAACGTCCTGACTTTC. This translates into CATRDRRRGSGANVLTF.

The genes are TRBV9 and TRBJ1-4, with D maybe TRBD1 (6 bases). Per the germline V gene, CDR1 is SGDLS and CDR2 is YYNGEE. This CDR3 region has 14 residues. V lost 3 bases and J lost 8, with 14 bases in between. In DNA form, the CDR3 reads TGTGCCAGCAGCGGACCGGACAGAAACGAAAAACTGTTTTTT. Amino acids: CASSGPDRNEKLFF. Complete variable domain (other parts from reference TRBV9 and TRBJ1-4): DSGVTQTPKHLITATGQRVTLRCSPRSGDLSVYWYQQSLDQGLQFLIQYYNGEERAKGNILERFSAQQFPDLHSELNLSSLELGDSALYFCASSGPDRNEKLFFGSGTQLSVL.

V and J are TRBV7-9 and TRBJ1-2, with D possibly being TRBD1 (5 bases). The CDR3 is 13 amino acids. Germline V gene data show CDR1 as SEHNR and CDR2 as FQNEAQ (reference sequence). With 7 bases removed from V and 8 bases from J, the gap between germline ends came to 17 bases. This chain's CDR3 is CASTRTGGDGYTF. The CDR3 nucleotides read TGTGCCAGCACCCGGACGGGGGGGGACGGCTACACCTTC.

The V and J genes are TRBV19 and TRBJ1-2, with D tentatively TRBD1 (6 bases). Trimming stripped 6 bases from V and 2 bases from J, with 13 bases between. CDR3 length: 14 residues. In germline, CDR1 is LNHDA, CDR2 SQIVND (reference sequence). CDR3 bases: TGTGCCAGTAGCACCGGGACATCGAACTATGGCTACACCTTC. Amino acids: CASSTGTSNYGYTF.

This clone was recorded once. The chain is built from TRBV15 and TRBJ1-3; D call uncertain. This CDR3 is built from 14 residues. Germline CDR1 LNHNV, CDR2 YYDKDF (reference sequence). V was cut by 5 bases and J by 9 bases, with 17 bases left in between. The CDR3 protein is CATSSQYTGSTIYF. As DNA, the CDR3 is TGTGCCACCAGCTCGCAATACACGGGGAGCACCATATATTTT.

The chain recombines TRBV5-1 with TRBJ2-3; TRBD1 matches at 10 bases. CDR3 length: 16 amino acids. Trimming cost V 7 bases and J 4 bases; bases outside gene matches: 12. Looked up from germline, CDR1 is SGHRS and CDR2 is YFSETQ. CDR3 loop: CASGRGGTGVADTQYF. The CDR3, as DNA: TGCGCCAGCGGTAGAGGGGGGACAGGGGTTGCAGATACGCAGTATTTT.

A single count supports this clone. The rearrangement joins TRBV5-1 to TRBJ2-7; D is possibly TRBD1 (5 bases). V was clipped by 2 bases and J by 1 base, with 7 bases between them. From germline, CDR1 is SGHRS and CDR2 YFSETQ. The length of the CDR3 is 13 residues. The CDR3 reads CASSFSGSYEQYF. For the CDR3, the DNA is TGCGCCAGCAGCTTTTCAGGGTCCTACGAGCAGTACTTC.

The V call is TRBV15, the J call TRBJ1-5, with D possibly being TRBD1 (6 bases). The CDR3 extends over 14 amino acids. Germline lookup yields CDR1 LNHNV and CDR2 YYDKDF (reference sequence). V gave up 8 bases and J gave up 2 bases, with 13 bases separating them. The CDR3 reads CATGGGEGNQPQHF. CDR3 nucleotide sequence: TGTGCCACCGGGGGCGGTGAGGGCAATCAGCCCCAGCATTTT.

The chain uses TRBV5-1 and TRBJ1-3, with D tentatively TRBD1 (6 bases). The CDR3 runs to 16 residues. The germline gives CDR1 SGHRS, CDR2 YFSETQ. Deletions cut 0 bases from V and 0 bases from J, with 10 bases between. CDR3 protein: CASSLEATGSGNTIYF. In DNA, the CDR3 is TGCGCCAGCAGCTTGGAAGCGACAGGCTCTGGAAACACCATATATTTT.

The chain carries TRBV27 and TRBJ1-1; 10 bases are a match to TRBD1. The CDR3 totals 15 residues. After removal of 5 bases from V and 4 bases from J, the junction contained 7 bases not matched to a gene. Germline assignment: CDR1 MNHEY and CDR2 SMNVEV (reference sequence). CDR3 sequence (DNA): TGTGCCAGCAGTATCCCCGGGACAGGGGTCACTGAAGCTTTCTTT. Protein: CASSIPGTGVTEAFF.

Notes on this clone: One junction end disagrees with the germline gene, perhaps due to a read error. J is TRBJ2-6 and V is TRBV5-5; TRBD2 might be the D (6 bases). Germline CDR1 reads SGHKS; CDR2 reads YYEKEE (reference sequence). This CDR3 has 15 amino acids. CDR3 region: CASSLWGDGANGLTF. The CDR3 DNA sequence: TGTGCCAGCAGCTTGTGGGGGGATGGGGCCAACGGCCTGACTTTC.